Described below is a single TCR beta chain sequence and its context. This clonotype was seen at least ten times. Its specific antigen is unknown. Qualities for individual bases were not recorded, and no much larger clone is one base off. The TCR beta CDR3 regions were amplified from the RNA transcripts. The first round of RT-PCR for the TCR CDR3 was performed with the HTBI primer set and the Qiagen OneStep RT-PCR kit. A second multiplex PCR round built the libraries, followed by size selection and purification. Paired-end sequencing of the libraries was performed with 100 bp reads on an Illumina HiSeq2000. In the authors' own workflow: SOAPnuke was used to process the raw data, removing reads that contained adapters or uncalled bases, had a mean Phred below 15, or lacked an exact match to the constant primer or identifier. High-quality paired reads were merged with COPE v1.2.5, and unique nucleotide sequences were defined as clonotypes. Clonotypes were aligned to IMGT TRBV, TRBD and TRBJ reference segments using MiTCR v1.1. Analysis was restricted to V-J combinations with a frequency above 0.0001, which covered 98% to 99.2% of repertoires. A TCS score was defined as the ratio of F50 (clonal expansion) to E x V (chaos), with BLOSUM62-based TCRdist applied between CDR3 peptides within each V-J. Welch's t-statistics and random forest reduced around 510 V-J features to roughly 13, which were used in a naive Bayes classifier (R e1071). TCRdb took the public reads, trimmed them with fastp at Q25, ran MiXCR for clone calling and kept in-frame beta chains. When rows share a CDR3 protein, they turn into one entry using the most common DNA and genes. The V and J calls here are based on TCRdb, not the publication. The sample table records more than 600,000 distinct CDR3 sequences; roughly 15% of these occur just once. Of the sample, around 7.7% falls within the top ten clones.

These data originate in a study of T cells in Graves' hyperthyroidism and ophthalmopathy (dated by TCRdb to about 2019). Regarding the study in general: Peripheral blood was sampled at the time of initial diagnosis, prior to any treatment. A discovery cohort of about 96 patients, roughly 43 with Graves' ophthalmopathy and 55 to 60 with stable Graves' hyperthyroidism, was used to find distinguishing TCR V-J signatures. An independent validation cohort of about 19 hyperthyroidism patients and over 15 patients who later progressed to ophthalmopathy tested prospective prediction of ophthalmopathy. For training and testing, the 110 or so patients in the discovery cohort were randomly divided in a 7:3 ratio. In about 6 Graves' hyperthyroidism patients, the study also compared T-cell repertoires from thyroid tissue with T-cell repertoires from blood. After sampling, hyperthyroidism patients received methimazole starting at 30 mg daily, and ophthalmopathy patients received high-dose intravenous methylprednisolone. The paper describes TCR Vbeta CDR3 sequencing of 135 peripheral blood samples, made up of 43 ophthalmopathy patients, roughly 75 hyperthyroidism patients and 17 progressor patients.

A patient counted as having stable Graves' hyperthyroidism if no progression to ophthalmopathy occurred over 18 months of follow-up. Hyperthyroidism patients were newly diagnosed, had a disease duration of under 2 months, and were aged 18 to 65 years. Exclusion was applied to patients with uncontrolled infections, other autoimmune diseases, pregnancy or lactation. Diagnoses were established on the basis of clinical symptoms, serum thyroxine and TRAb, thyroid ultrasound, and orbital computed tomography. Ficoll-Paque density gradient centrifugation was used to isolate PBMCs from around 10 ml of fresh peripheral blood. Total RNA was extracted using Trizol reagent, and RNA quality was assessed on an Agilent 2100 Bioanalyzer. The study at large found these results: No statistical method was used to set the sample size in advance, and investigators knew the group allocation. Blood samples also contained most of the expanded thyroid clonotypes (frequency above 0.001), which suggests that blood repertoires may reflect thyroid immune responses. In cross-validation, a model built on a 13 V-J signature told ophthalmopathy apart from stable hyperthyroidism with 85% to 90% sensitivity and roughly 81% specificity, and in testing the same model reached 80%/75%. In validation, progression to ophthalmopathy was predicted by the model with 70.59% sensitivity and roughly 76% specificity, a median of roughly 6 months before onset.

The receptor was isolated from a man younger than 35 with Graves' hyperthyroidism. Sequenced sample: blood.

The CDR3: CASTGQGAETQYF. The sequence in DNA is TGTGCCAGCACCGGACAGGGGGCAGAGACCCAGTACTTC. The sequence joins TRBV2 to TRBJ2-5; TRBD1 fits 11 bases in the junction. From cysteine to phenylalanine, the CDR3 is 13 amino acids long. The read is trimmed to its CDR3 DNA, 39 bases read in frame from base 1. V is pruned by 7 bases and J by 4 bases, leaving 2 bases of the junction without a gene match. In the germline V gene, CDR1 corresponds to SNHLY and CDR2 to FYNNEI.